These 25 T cell receptor beta chains originate from one sample sequenced in a study of blood T cell repertoires in COVID-19. Libraries were prepared by immunoSEQ multiplex PCR; TCRdb keeps only in-frame clonotypes and omits some of them. The sample shows about 270,000 clones, around 93% of them seen only once. Sequencing was carried out using PBMCs or T cells enriched from blood (not recorded which). These receptor sequences come from a man in his forties or fifties who had been exposed to COVID-19.

The gene calls are TRBV10-3 and TRBJ1-1; D is perhaps TRBD1 (6 bases). V was shortened by 6 bases and J by 1 base, with 18 bases between the two germline ends. Germline CDR1 is ENHRY and CDR2 is SYGVKD. The CDR3 consists of 16 residues. The CDR3, as DNA: TGTGCCATCAGGGGAACAGGGAAGGGAAGGAACACTGAAGCTTTCTTT. The encoded protein is CAIRGTGKGRNTEAFF.

The rearrangement links TRBV9 to TRBJ2-7; 14 positions agree with TRBD2. J gave up 4 bases and V 4 bases, and 13 bases lay outside the gene matches. This CDR3 spans 18 amino acids. Germline V gene data show CDR1 as SGDLS and CDR2 as YYNGEE. CDR3 DNA sequence: TGTGCCAGCAGCCGATTCTCGGGACTAGCGGGAGTTCGGTACGAGCAGTACTTC. Residues: CASSRFSGLAGVRYEQYF.

V and J are TRBV5-8 and TRBJ2-3; D might be TRBD1 (6 bases). CDR3 length: 13 residues. Trimming stripped 6 bases from V and 4 bases from J, with 12 bases between. Germline values: CDR1 SGHTS, CDR2 YDEGEE. CDR3 loop: CASNRAAPDTQYF. The DNA of the CDR3 is TGTGCCAGCAACAGGGCTGCCCCAGATACGCAGTATTTT.

The chain couples TRBV19 to TRBJ2-7; possible D gene TRBD1, 5 bases. Per germline, CDR1 LNHDA and CDR2 SQIVND (reference sequence). This CDR3 contains 13 residues. Trimming removed 1 base from V and 7 bases from J, with 11 bases in between. The CDR3 is CASSIAQGGEQYF. Here the CDR3 DNA reads TGTGCCAGTAGTATAGCTCAGGGTGGGGAGCAGTACTTC.

The V gene is TRBV18, the J gene TRBJ2-7; TRBD1 matches 7 bases. The CDR3 is made up of 14 amino acids. V lost 6 bases and J lost 1; bases outside the gene matches: 6. CDR1 and CDR2 from the germline V gene are KGHSH and LQKENI. The CDR3 sequence: CASSPGQKSYEQYF. CDR3 DNA: TGTGCCAGCTCGCCGGGACAGAAATCCTACGAGCAGTACTTC.

The chain recombines TRBV10-3 with TRBJ2-3; 10 positions match TRBD2. This CDR3 spans 16 amino acids. V trimming: 2 bases; J trimming: 0 bases; junction bases outside the gene matches: 2. Germline CDR1 is ENHRY and CDR2 is SYGVKD. CDR3 in DNA: TGTGCCATCAGTGAGACTAGCGGGACTAGCACAGATACGCAGTATTTT. Its translation: CAISETSGTSTDTQYF.

The chain has TRBV2 and TRBJ1-2; 7 bases fit TRBD1. In germline, CDR1 is SNHLY, CDR2 FYNNEI. This CDR3 region has 14 residues. After removal of 6 bases from V and 5 bases from J, the junction contained 9 bases not matched to a gene. CDR3 residues: CASSSGQQRYGYTF. The CDR3 DNA reads as TGTGCCAGCAGCTCGGGACAGCAAAGATATGGCTACACCTTC.

The chain has TRBV28 and TRBJ2-5; D gene uncertain. Germline V gives CDR1 MDHEN, CDR2 SYDVKM. Trimming pared 8 bases from V and 0 bases from J, leaving 10 bases between. The CDR3 spans 13 residues. The DNA of the CDR3 is TGTGCCAGCCGACTCGAGTACCAAGAGACCCAGTACTTC. It yields the protein CASRLEYQETQYF.

The chain couples TRBV15 to TRBJ2-5; 9 bases fit TRBD2. Trimming cost V 2 bases and J 2 bases; bases outside gene matches: 3. The CDR3 extends over 15 amino acids. Looked up from germline, CDR1 is LNHNV and CDR2 is YYDKDF (reference sequence). In DNA, the CDR3 is TGTGCCACCAGCAGACCTAGCGGGACACAAGAGACCCAGTACTTC. Amino acids: CATSRPSGTQETQYF.

The chain uses TRBV5-5 and TRBJ1-5; TRBD1 matches 7 bases. The CDR3 is made up of 17 amino acids. Germline CDR1 reads SGHKS; CDR2 reads YYEKEE (reference sequence). V lost 2 bases to trimming and J lost 7 bases; unmatched junction nucleotides: 15. In DNA form, the CDR3 reads TGTGCCAGCAGCTTTAATGAGGCCACAGGGGCGTACCAGCCCCAGCATTTT. Protein product: CASSFNEATGAYQPQHF. Supplemented by reference TRBV5-5 and TRBJ1-5, the full variable domain reads DAGVTQSPTHLIKTRGQQVTLRCSPISGHKSVSWYQQVLGQGPQFIFQYYEKEERGRGNFPDRFSARQFPNYSSELNVNALLLGDSALYLCASSFNEATGAYQPQHFGDGTRLSIL.

This clone was counted a few times. The rearrangement joins TRBV7-3 to TRBJ2-7; D is uncertain. The CDR3 sequence is 13 residues long. CDR1 and CDR2 (germline): SGHTA, FQGTGA. Trimming stripped 0 bases from V and 6 bases from J, with 9 bases between. CDR3 nucleotides: TGTGCCAGCAGCTTAACGGGCTTCGCCGAGCAGTACTTC. Translation: CASSLTGFAEQYF.

The gene calls are TRBV28 and TRBJ2-1; 10 bases line up with TRBD1. The CDR3 contains 16 residues. Trimming removed 4 bases from V and 10 bases from J; junction bases left unmatched: 13. CDR1 and CDR2 (germline): MDHEN, SYDVKM. Here the CDR3 DNA reads TGTGCCAGCAGTTCCCCGGGACAGGGGAGGGCATGGGAGCAGTTCTTC. This sequence encodes CASSSPGQGRAWEQFF.

This chain uses TRBV27 with TRBJ2-3; 10 bases are a match to TRBD1. This CDR3 contains 17 residues. Germline CDR1 and CDR2: MNHEY and SMNVEV (reference sequence). The junction had 9 bases not matched to a gene; V was cut back by 1 base and J by 5 bases. CDR3 region: CASSLWGQGQRGDTQYF. CDR3 nucleotides: TGTGCCAGCAGTTTATGGGGACAGGGGCAGAGGGGAGATACGCAGTATTTT.

The gene calls are TRBV9 and TRBJ1-4, with 7 bases fitting TRBD1. CDR3 length equals 17 residues. Germline trimming cut 3 bases from V and 0 bases from J; bases unmatched to any gene: 8. The germline V gene has CDR1 SGDLS and CDR2 YYNGEE. CDR3 coding DNA: TGTGCCAGCAGCGGGAGACAGGGACATGCAACTAATGAAAAACTGTTTTTT. Translating gives CASSGRQGHATNEKLFF.

The V and J genes are TRBV30 and TRBJ1-5; D call uncertain. From germline, CDR1 is GTSNPN and CDR2 SVGIG (reference sequence). The CDR3 extends over 13 amino acids. V was clipped by 5 bases and J by 0 bases, with 8 bases between them. In nucleotides, the CDR3 is TGTGCCTGGGGTACTAATAGCAATCAGCCCCAGCATTTT. Translated: CAWGTNSNQPQHF.

This clone is a singleton in its sample. The chain is built from TRBV28 and TRBJ1-5; possible D gene TRBD1, 5 bases. The V gene's germline CDR1 is MDHEN and CDR2 SYDVKM. The CDR3 is 16 amino acids. Trimming shortened V by 3 bases and J by 0 bases, and 12 bases separated the two germline ends. The CDR3 DNA sequence: TGTGCCAGCAGTTTGTGGGGAGGGGATAGCAATCAGCCCCAGCATTTT. It specifies CASSLWGGDSNQPQHF.

The chain is built from TRBV21-1 and TRBJ2-3; the table names TRBD2, a call not compared with the DNA. TRBV21-1 is a listed pseudogene. This CDR3 has 13 amino acids. Here the CDR3 reads CRGGPFFTDTQYF. CDR3 sequence (DNA): TGTCGGGGTGGACCCTTTTTCACAGATACGCAGTATTTT.

This chain joins TRBV3-1 (or the pseudogene TRBV3-2) and TRBJ2-7, with 14 bases lining up with TRBD2. Germline assignment: CDR1 LGHDT and CDR2 YNNKEL (reference sequence). The junction had 2 bases not matched to a gene; V was cut back by 4 bases and J by 3 bases. CDR3 length: 15 residues. The CDR3 here is CASSLGLAGVYEQYF. The CDR3 DNA sequence: TGTGCCAGCAGCCTGGGACTAGCGGGAGTCTACGAGCAGTACTTC.

The rearrangement links TRBV19 to TRBJ2-1; 9 bases align to TRBD1. Germline V gene lookup returns CDR1 LNHDA and CDR2 SQIVND (reference sequence). Losses at the gene ends were 5 bases for V and 7 bases for J; bases not matched to a gene: 21. CDR3 length: 19 amino acids. CDR3 bases: TGTGCCAGTAGTCCATCCGGCTTTCCGGGACAGGGTTTAGGTAATGAGCAGTTCTTC. Residues: CASSPSGFPGQGLGNEQFF.

The rearrangement joins TRBV4-3 to TRBJ2-1; the D is unclear. Germline-derived CDR1 and CDR2 are LGHNA and YSLEER. V shed 1 base and J shed 6 bases, with 7 bases lying between them. This CDR3 is built from 13 residues. The CDR3 loop is CASSQVSVNEQFF. Here the CDR3 DNA reads TGCGCCAGCAGCCAAGTTTCCGTCAATGAGCAGTTCTTC.

The sample holds one count of this clone. CDR3 loop: CASSQTSGTGELFF. DNA of the CDR3: TGTGCCAGCAGCCAAACTAGCGGCACCGGGGAGCTGTTTTTT. V usage is TRBV4-2 and J usage is TRBJ2-2, with 8 positions matching TRBD2. V trimming: 2 bases; J trimming: 4 bases; junction bases outside the gene matches: 0. Germline CDR1 and CDR2: LGHNA and YNFKEQ. The CDR3 is 14 residues long.

This clone was seen a handful of times. The V and J genes are TRBV7-9 and TRBJ2-7; unclear D gene. The CDR3 has 13 residues. V was cut by 4 bases and J by 0 bases, with 7 bases left in between. The V gene's germline CDR1 is SEHNR and CDR2 FQNEAQ (reference sequence). This chain's CDR3 is CASSYSHSYEQYF. The CDR3 nucleotides read TGTGCCAGCAGCTACTCCCACTCCTACGAGCAGTACTTC.

This chain connects TRBV4-3 to TRBJ2-2; TRBD2 agrees at 9 bases. Germline CDR1 and CDR2: LGHNA and YSLEER. The CDR3 extends over 18 amino acids. Trimming at V came to 1 base and at J to 6 bases, leaving 12 bases not matched to a gene. As DNA, the CDR3 is TGCGCCAGCAGCCAAGTTATAGCGGGAGTGGGGGGGGCCGGGGAGCTGTTTTTT. The encoded protein is CASSQVIAGVGGAGELFF.

V gene TRBV19 combines with J gene TRBJ2-2; D perhaps matches TRBD1 (6 bases). The germline gives CDR1 LNHDA, CDR2 SQIVND (reference sequence). With 5 bases removed from V and 6 bases from J, the gap between germline ends came to 13 bases. The CDR3 is 14 residues long. CDR3 nucleotide sequence: TGTGCCAGTAGTCCTTTGGGGGCGGCCGGGGAGCTGTTTTTT. Translation: CASSPLGAAGELFF. Full variable domain (missing parts from reference TRBV19 and TRBJ2-2): DGGITQSPKYLFRKEGQNVTLSCEQNLNHDAMYWYRQDPGQGLRLIYYSQIVNDFQKGDIAEGYSVSREKKESFPLTVTSAQKNPTAFYLCASSPLGAAGELFFGEGSRLTVL.

The rearrangement uses TRBV3-1 (or the pseudogene TRBV3-2) and TRBJ2-7; TRBD2 is a possible D gene (7 bases). Germline V gene sequence: CDR1 LGHDT, CDR2 YNNKEL (reference sequence). Trimming cost V 6 bases and J 2 bases, with 14 bases left between them. The CDR3 loop spans 14 amino acids. This chain's CDR3 is CASRGAGVTYEQYF. CDR3 bases: TGTGCCAGCAGGGGGGCGGGAGTTACCTACGAGCAGTACTTC.